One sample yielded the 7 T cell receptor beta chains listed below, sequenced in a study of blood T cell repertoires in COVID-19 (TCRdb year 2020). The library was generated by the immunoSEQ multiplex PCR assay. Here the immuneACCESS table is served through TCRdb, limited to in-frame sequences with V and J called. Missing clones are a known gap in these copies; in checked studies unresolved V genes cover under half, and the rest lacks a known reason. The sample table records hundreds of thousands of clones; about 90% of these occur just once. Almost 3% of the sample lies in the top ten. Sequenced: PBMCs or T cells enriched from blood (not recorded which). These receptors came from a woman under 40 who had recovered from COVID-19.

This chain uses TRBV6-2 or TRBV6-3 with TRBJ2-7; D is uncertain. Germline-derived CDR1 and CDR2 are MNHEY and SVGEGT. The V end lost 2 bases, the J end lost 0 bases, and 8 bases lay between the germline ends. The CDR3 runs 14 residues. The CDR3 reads CASSYQASSYEQYF. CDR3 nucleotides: TGTGCCAGCAGTTACCAGGCGTCCTCCTACGAGCAGTACTTC.

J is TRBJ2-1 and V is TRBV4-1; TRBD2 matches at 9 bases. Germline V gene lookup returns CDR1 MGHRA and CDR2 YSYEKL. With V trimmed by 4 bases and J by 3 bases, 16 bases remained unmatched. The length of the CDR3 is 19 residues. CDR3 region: CASSPGPPAGGFYYNEQFF. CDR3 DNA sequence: TGCGCCAGCAGCCCCGGACCCCCCGCGGGGGGGTTTTACTACAATGAGCAGTTCTTC.

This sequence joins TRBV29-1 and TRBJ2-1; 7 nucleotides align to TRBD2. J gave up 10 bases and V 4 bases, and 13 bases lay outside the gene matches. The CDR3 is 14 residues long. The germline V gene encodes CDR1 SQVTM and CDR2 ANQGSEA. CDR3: CSVVMASGSDEQFF. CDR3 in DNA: TGCAGCGTTGTGATGGCTAGCGGCAGCGACGAGCAGTTCTTC.

The CDR3 bases are TGTGCCAGCAGTGGGACAGGGGAGAATTCACCCCTCCACTTT. Translating gives CASSGTGENSPLHF. V usage is TRBV2 and J usage is TRBJ1-6; TRBD1 agrees at 9 bases. Germline V gene lookup returns CDR1 SNHLY and CDR2 FYNNEI. V trimming: 4 bases; J trimming: 7 bases; junction bases outside the gene matches: 2. The CDR3 consists of 14 residues.

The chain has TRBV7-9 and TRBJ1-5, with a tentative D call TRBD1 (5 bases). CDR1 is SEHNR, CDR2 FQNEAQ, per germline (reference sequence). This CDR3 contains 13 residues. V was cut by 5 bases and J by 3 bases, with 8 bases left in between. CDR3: CASSQDTNQPQHF. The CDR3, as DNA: TGTGCCAGCAGCCAGGACACCAATCAGCCCCAGCATTTT. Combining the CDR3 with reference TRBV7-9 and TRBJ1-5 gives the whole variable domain DTGVSQNPRHKITKRGQNVTFRCDPISEHNRLYWYRQTLGQGPEFLTYFQNEAQLEKSRLLSDRFSAERPKGSFSTLEIQRTEQGDSAMYLCASSQDTNQPQHFGDGTRLSIL.

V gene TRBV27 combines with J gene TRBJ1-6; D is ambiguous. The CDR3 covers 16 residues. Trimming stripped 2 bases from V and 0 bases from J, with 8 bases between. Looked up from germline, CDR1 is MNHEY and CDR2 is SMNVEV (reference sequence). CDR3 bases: TGTGCCAGCAGTTTAAGGAGGGACTCCTATAATTCACCCCTCCACTTT. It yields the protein CASSLRRDSYNSPLHF.

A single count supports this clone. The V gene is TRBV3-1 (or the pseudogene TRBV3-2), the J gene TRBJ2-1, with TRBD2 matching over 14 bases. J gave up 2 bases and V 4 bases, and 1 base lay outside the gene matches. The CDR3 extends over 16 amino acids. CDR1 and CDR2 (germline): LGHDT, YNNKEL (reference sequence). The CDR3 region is CASSPTSGGAYNEQFF. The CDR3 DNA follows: TGTGCCAGCAGCCCGACTAGCGGGGGGGCCTACAATGAGCAGTTCTTC.